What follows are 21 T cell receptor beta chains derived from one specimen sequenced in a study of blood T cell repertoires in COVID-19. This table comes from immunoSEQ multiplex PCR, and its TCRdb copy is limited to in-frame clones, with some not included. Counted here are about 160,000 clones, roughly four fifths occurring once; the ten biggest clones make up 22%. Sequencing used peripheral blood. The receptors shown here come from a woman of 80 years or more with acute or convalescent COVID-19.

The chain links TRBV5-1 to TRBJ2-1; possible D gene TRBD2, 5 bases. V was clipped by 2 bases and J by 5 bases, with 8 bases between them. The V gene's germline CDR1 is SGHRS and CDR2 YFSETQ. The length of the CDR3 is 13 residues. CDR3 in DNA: TGCGCCAGCAGCTTATGGGAGAACAATGAGCAGTTCTTC. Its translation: CASSLWENNEQFF.

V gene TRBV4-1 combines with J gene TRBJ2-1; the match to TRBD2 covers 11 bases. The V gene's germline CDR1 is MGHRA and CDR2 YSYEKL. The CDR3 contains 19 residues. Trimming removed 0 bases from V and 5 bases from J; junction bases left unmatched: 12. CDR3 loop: CASSQDRFSLAGDNNEQFF. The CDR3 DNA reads TGCGCCAGCAGCCAAGATAGATTTTCACTAGCGGGAGATAACAATGAGCAGTTCTTC.

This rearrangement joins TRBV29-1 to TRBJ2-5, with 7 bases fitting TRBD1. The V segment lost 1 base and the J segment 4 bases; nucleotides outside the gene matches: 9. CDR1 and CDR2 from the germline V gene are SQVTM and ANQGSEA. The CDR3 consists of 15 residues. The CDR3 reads CSVEVQGVSPETQYF. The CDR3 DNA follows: TGCAGCGTTGAAGTTCAGGGGGTGAGTCCAGAGACCCAGTACTTC.

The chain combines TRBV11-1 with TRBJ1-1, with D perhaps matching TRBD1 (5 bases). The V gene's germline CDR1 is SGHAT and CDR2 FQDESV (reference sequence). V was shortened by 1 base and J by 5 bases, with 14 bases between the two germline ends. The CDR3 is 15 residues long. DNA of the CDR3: TGTGCCAGCAGCTTAGAGGACACGGTGAGGACTGAAGCTTTCTTT. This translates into CASSLEDTVRTEAFF.

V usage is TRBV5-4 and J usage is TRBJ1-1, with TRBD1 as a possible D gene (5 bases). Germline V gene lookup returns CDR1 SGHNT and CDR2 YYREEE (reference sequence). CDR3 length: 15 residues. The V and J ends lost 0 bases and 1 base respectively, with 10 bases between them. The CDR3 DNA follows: TGTGCCAGCAGCTTGGTGGCAGGGAAGAACACTGAAGCTTTCTTT. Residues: CASSLVAGKNTEAFF.

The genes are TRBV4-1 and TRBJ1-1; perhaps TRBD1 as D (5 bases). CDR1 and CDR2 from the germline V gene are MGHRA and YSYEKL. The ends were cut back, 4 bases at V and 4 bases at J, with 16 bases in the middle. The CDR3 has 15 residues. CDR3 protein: CASSPDQIGGTEAFF. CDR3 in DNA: TGCGCCAGCAGCCCGGACCAAATCGGGGGCACTGAAGCTTTCTTT.

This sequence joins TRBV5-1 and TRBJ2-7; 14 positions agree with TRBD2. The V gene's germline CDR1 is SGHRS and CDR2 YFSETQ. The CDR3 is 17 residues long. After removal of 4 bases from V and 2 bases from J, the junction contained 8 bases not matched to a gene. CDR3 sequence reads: CASSPGLAGGHPYEQYF. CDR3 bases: TGCGCCAGCAGCCCAGGACTAGCGGGAGGCCACCCCTACGAGCAGTACTTC.

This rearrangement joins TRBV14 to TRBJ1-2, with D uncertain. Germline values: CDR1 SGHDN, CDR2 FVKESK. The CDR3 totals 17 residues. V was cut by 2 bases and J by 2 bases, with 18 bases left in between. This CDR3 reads CASSQYFNPGSNYGYTF. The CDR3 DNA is TGTGCCAGCAGCCAATACTTTAATCCGGGTTCGAACTATGGCTACACCTTC.

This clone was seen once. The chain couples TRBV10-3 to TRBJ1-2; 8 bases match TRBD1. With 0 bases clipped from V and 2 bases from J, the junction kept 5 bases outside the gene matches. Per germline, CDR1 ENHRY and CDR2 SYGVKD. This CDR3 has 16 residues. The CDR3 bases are TGTGCCATCAGTGAGTCGAGACAGGGGATCAACTATGGCTACACCTTC. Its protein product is CAISESRQGINYGYTF.

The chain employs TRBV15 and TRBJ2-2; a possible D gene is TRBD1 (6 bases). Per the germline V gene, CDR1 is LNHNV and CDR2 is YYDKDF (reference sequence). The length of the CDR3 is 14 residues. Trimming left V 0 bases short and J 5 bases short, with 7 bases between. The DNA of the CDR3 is TGTGCCACCAGCAGAGAACAGGGAACCGGGGAGCTGTTTTTT. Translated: CATSREQGTGELFF.

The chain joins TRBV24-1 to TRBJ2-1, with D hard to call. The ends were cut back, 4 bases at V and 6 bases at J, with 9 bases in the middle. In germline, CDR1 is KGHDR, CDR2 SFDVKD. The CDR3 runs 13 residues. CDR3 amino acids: CATSDRSGNEQFF. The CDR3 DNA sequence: TGTGCCACCAGTGACAGGTCCGGCAATGAGCAGTTCTTC.

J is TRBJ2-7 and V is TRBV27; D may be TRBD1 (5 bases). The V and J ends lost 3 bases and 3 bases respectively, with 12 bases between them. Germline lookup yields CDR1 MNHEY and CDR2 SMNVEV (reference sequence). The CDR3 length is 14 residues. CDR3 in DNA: TGTGCCAGCAGTTTGTGGGGCACCAGCTACGAGCAGTACTTC. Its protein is CASSLWGTSYEQYF.

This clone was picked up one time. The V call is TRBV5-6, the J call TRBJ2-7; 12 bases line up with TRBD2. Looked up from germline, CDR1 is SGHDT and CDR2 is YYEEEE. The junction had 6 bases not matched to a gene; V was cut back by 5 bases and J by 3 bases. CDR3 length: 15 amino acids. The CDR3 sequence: CASRLRLAGVYEQYF. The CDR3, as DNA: TGTGCCAGCAGGTTGAGACTAGCGGGAGTCTACGAGCAGTACTTC.

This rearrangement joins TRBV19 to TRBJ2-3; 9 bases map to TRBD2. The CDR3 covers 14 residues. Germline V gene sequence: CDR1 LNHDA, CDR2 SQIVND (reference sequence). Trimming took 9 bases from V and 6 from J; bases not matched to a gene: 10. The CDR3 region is CASLDSGSKDTQYF. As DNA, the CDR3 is TGTGCCAGCCTGGATAGCGGGAGTAAGGATACGCAGTATTTT.

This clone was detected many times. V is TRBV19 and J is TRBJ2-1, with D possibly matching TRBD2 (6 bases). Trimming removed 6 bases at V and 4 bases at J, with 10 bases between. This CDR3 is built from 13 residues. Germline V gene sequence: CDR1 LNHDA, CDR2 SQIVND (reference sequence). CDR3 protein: CASRPDYYNEQFF. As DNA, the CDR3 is TGTGCCAGTAGGCCGGACTATTACAATGAGCAGTTCTTC.

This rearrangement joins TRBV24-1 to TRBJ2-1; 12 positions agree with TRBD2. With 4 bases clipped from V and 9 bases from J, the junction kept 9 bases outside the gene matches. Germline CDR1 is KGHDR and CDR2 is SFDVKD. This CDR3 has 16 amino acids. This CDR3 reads CATSETLAGGPGEQFF. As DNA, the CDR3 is TGTGCCACCAGTGAGACCCTAGCGGGAGGGCCGGGTGAGCAGTTCTTC.

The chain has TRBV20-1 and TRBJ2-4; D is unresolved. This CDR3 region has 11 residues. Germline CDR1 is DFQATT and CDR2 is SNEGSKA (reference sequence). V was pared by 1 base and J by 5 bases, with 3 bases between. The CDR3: CSARGQNIQYF. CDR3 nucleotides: TGCAGTGCTAGAGGGCAAAACATTCAGTACTTC.

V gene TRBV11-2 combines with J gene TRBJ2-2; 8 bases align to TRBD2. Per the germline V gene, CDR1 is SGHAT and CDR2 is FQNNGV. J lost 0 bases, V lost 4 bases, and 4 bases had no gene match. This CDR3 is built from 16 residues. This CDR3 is CASSWGLVTNTGELFF. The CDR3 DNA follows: TGTGCCAGCAGCTGGGGACTAGTTACGAACACCGGGGAGCTGTTTTTT.

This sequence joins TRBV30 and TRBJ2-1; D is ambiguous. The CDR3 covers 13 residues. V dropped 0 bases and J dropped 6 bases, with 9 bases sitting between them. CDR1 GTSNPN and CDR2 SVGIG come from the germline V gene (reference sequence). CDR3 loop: CAWSVTAGNEQFF. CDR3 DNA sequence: TGTGCCTGGAGTGTAACCGCCGGCAATGAGCAGTTCTTC.

The CDR3 protein is CASSEQDSYEQYF. CDR3 in DNA: TGTGCCAGCAGTGAGCAGGACTCCTACGAGCAGTACTTC. The chain combines TRBV2 with TRBJ2-7; D call uncertain. The CDR3 length is 13 residues. V dropped 3 bases and J dropped 0 bases, with 6 bases sitting between them. Germline CDR1 is SNHLY and CDR2 is FYNNEI.

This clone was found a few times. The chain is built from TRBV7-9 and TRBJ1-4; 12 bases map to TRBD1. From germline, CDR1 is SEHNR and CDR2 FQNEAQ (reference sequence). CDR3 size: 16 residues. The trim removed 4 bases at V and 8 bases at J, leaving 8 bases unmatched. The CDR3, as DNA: TGTGCCAGCAGCTCGCGTTCCGGGACAGGGGGCGAAAAACTGTTTTTT. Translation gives CASSSRSGTGGEKLFF.